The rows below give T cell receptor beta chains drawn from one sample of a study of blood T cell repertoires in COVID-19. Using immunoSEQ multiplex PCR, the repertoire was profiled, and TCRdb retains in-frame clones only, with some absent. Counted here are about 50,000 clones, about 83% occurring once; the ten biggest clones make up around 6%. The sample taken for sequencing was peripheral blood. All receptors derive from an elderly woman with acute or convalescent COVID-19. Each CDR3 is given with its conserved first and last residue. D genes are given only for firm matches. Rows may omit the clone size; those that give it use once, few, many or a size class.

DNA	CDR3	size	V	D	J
TGTGCCAGTAGTGTTCCCGCAACGGGGTTGAACACTGAAGCTTTCTTT	CASSVPATGLNTEAFF	.	TRBV19	.	TRBJ1-1
TGTGCCAGCAGCTTGGCGGACAGGGTCGGGGAGCAGTACTTC	CASSLADRVGEQYF	.	TRBV5-5	TRBD1	TRBJ2-7
TGTGCCAGCACCACCAGAGGAGGCGAGCAGTACTTC	CASTTRGGEQYF	.	TRBV21-1	.	TRBJ2-7
TGTGCCAGTAGCCCTTCCCCGGGACAGGGGGGCTCTGGGGCCAACGTCCTGACTTTC	CASSPSPGQGGSGANVLTF	.	TRBV19	TRBD1	TRBJ2-6
TGTGCCAGCAGGACGATCCAAGGGGTGCAGTTCTTC	CASRTIQGVQFF	.	TRBV6-5	.	TRBJ2-1
TGTGCCAGCAGTGAAGGATTTAGGGGATACGAGCAGTACTTC	CASSEGFRGYEQYF	.	TRBV2	.	TRBJ2-7
TGTGCCAGCAGGCCCTCGACTAGTGGGGTGGATACGCAGTATTTT	CASRPSTSGVDTQYF	.	TRBV3-1/TRBV3-2	.	TRBJ2-3
TGCGCCAGCAGCCAGGGACACGGGTCCCTGGATGAGCAGTTCTTC	CASSQGHGSLDEQFF	.	TRBV4-1	.	TRBJ2-1
TGTGCCAGCAGTTACACGGGGAAAGCTGGGGCCAACGTCCTGACTTTC	CASSYTGKAGANVLTF	.	TRBV6-5	.	TRBJ2-6
TGTGCCAGCAGCCACCCATTCCCGGGACAGGATCCCGAGCAGTACTTC	CASSHPFPGQDPEQYF	.	TRBV3-1/TRBV3-2	TRBD1	TRBJ2-7
TGTGCCAGCTCACCACCGGACAGCCTAGGAACTGGAAACACCATATATTTT	CASSPPDSLGTGNTIYF	.	TRBV18	.	TRBJ1-3
TGTGCCAGCACGTCGGGGGGCACTGGAAACACCATATATTTT	CASTSGGTGNTIYF	.	TRBV14	.	TRBJ1-3
TGTGCCATCAGTGAGCTTTCCACAGCCACTAATGAAAAACTGTTTTTT	CAISELSTATNEKLFF	.	TRBV10-3	.	TRBJ1-4
TGTGCCAGCAGCCCCCGGGACACGCCTGGAGGCTACACCTTC	CASSPRDTPGGYTF	.	TRBV5-4	.	TRBJ1-2
TGTGCCAGCAGTTTATCTGGGACAGGGGGCTTCGAGCAGTACTTC	CASSLSGTGGFEQYF	.	TRBV27	TRBD1	TRBJ2-7
TGCGCCAGCAGCTTGCCACAGGGGGACAATGAGCAGTTCTTC	CASSLPQGDNEQFF	once	TRBV5-1	TRBD1	TRBJ2-1
TGCGCCAGCAGCTTGCACAGGGGGCTAGAGACCCAGTACTTC	CASSLHRGLETQYF	.	TRBV5-1	TRBD1	TRBJ2-5
TGCGCCAGCAGCTTGGCCCGATCCCCCCGGCGGGGGGCCCTTATCGATGAGCAGTTCTTC	CASSLARSPRRGALIDEQFF	.	TRBV5-1	TRBD2	TRBJ2-1
TGTGCCAGCAGCAGACAGCCGACTAGCGGGGGCGGAAGCACAGATACGCAGTATTTT	CASSRQPTSGGGSTDTQYF	.	TRBV4-2	TRBD2	TRBJ2-3
TGTGCCAGCAGCTTATCCACAGGCTTCGTGGGTTCACCCCTCCACTTT	CASSLSTGFVGSPLHF	once	TRBV7-9	.	TRBJ1-6
TGTGCCAGCAGCCCCCAAGCGGGGAGAGATACGCAGTATTTT	CASSPQAGRDTQYF	.	TRBV9	TRBD2	TRBJ2-3
TGTGCCATAACCATACAGGGGAATCAGCCCCAGCATTTT	CAITIQGNQPQHF	.	TRBV7-9	TRBD1	TRBJ1-5
TGTGCCAGCAGTTTCGGACTGAACTATGGCTACACCTTC	CASSFGLNYGYTF	.	TRBV2	.	TRBJ1-2
TGTGCCAGCAGTGATTGGGGCTCGGACACCGGGGAGCTGTTTTTT	CASSDWGSDTGELFF	once	TRBV6-1	.	TRBJ2-2
TGTGCCAGTAGTATAGGGGCAGGGTTGGACACTGAAGCTTTCTTT	CASSIGAGLDTEAFF	.	TRBV19	.	TRBJ1-1
TGTGCCAGCAGCTTCCGACCCGACATATCTGGAAACACCATATATTTT	CASSFRPDISGNTIYF	.	TRBV7-9	.	TRBJ1-3
TGTGCCAGCAGCTCGCAGATATACAATGAGCAGTTCTTC	CASSSQIYNEQFF	.	TRBV11-2	.	TRBJ2-1
TGCGCCAGCAGCATAGGACAAGGCGGCTCCTACGAGCAGTACTTC	CASSIGQGGSYEQYF	few	TRBV5-1	.	TRBJ2-7
TGTGCCAGCAGCCAAGCGGCGGGAGCCAAAAACATTCAGTACTTC	CASSQAAGAKNIQYF	.	TRBV14	.	TRBJ2-4
TGTGCCAGCAGGGGACAGGACTCCTATAATTCACCCCTCCACTTT	CASRGQDSYNSPLHF	.	TRBV6-6	TRBD1	TRBJ1-6
TGTGCCTGGAGTCAGGTGAACACTGAAGCTTTCTTT	CAWSQVNTEAFF	.	TRBV30	.	TRBJ1-1
TGTGCCAGCAGCAACGCCGGGGACAGGGCTGGGAACACCATATATTTT	CASSNAGDRAGNTIYF	.	TRBV5-4	TRBD1	TRBJ1-3
TGTGCCAGTAGTATAGGCCGTCAGAACTATGGCTACACCTTC	CASSIGRQNYGYTF	.	TRBV19	.	TRBJ1-2
TGTGCCAGCAGCCAGGGACTAGCTACGAATGAGCAGTTCTTC	CASSQGLATNEQFF	.	TRBV5-6	TRBD2	TRBJ2-1
TGTGCCAGCAGTTACTCGAGGACTAGCGGGGGGGTTCAAGAGACCCAGTACTTC	CASSYSRTSGGVQETQYF	once	TRBV6-2/TRBV6-3	TRBD2	TRBJ2-5
TGTGCTAGCAGCCCGACGAGGTTGCCCCCTTACAATGAGCAGTTCTTC	CASSPTRLPPYNEQFF	.	TRBV7-7	.	TRBJ2-1
TGTGCCAGCAGCGTAGCAGGGGGGAGGCGGGGCTCCTACAATGAGCAGTTCTTC	CASSVAGGRRGSYNEQFF	.	TRBV9	.	TRBJ2-1
TGTGCCAGCAGCACTACCAGGGGATCAGGAAATCAGCCCCAGCATTTT	CASSTTRGSGNQPQHF	.	TRBV28	.	TRBJ1-5
TGTGCCAGTTCCTCGGCGGGGGGAGTCTATGGCTACACCTTC	CASSSAGGVYGYTF	.	TRBV6-6	.	TRBJ1-2
TGCGCCAGCAGTTATGGGACAGGGGGCGCCAATAGCGCCTACAATGAGCAGTTCTTC	CASSYGTGGANSAYNEQFF	.	TRBV10-1	TRBD1	TRBJ2-1
TGTGCCAGCAGTGAGGACAGATCCAGCGGTGAAAAACTGTTTTTT	CASSEDRSSGEKLFF	once	TRBV2	.	TRBJ1-4
TGTGCCACCAGCAGAGAACTAGCGGGGGATAATGAGCAGTTCTTC	CATSRELAGDNEQFF	.	TRBV15	TRBD2	TRBJ2-1
TGTGCCATCAGTGACAGGGGGAATTCACCCCTCCACTTT	CAISDRGNSPLHF	.	TRBV10-3	TRBD1	TRBJ1-6
TGCGCCAGCAGCCGGGGGACAGGTGAGAACACTGAAGCTTTCTTT	CASSRGTGENTEAFF	.	TRBV4-1	TRBD1	TRBJ1-1
TGTGCCAGCAGCCAGGGAACGATTGGACAGGTCTATGGCTACACCTTC	CASSQGTIGQVYGYTF	.	TRBV4-2	TRBD1	TRBJ1-2